Listed here are 27 T cell receptor beta chains from one sample, sequenced in a study of OX40 agonist ivuxolimab in advanced cancers. Libraries were prepared by immunoSEQ multiplex PCR; TCRdb keeps only in-frame clonotypes and omits some of them. This sample has about 53,000 clones, with more than 70% found just once. This material consisted of CD4+ or CD8+ T cells sorted from blood, taken in a trial of the OX40 agonist ivuxolimab. The source of these receptors is an adult with an advanced solid tumor such as melanoma, head and neck, liver or kidney cancer.

The table lists this clone with a few counts. V and J are TRBV9 and TRBJ1-1; the D gene is possibly TRBD1 (6 bases). Per the germline V gene, CDR1 is SGDLS and CDR2 is YYNGEE. The CDR3 runs to 14 residues. The germline V and J ends were trimmed by 1 base and 2 bases, with 9 bases remaining between them. The CDR3 loop reads CASSVQGRNTEAFF. The CDR3 DNA follows: TGTGCCAGCAGCGTACAGGGGCGAAACACTGAAGCTTTCTTT.

V usage is TRBV18 and J usage is TRBJ2-7; tentatively, D is TRBD1 or TRBD2 (5 bases each). Germline V gene lookup returns CDR1 KGHSH and CDR2 LQKENI. Trimming took 4 bases from V and 1 from J, leaving 14 bases between them. The CDR3 totals 15 residues. CDR3 nucleotide sequence: TGTGCCAGCTCACGGACCGCCGAGGGGTCCTACGAGCAGTACTTC. Amino acids: CASSRTAEGSYEQYF.

The rearrangement links TRBV5-1 to TRBJ1-1, with a tentative D call TRBD1 (5 bases). This CDR3 comprises 14 residues. V gave up 1 base and J gave up 5 bases, with 12 bases separating them. CDR1 is SGHRS, CDR2 YFSETQ, per germline. The CDR3 DNA reads TGCGCCAGCAGCTTGATTGGGGGTGAGACTGAAGCTTTCTTT. Translated: CASSLIGGETEAFF.

This clone has more than one count but fewer than ten. The chain links TRBV14 to TRBJ2-7; weak D call: TRBD2 (5 bases). Germline values: CDR1 SGHDN, CDR2 FVKESK. This CDR3 region has 14 residues. The V gene lost 1 base and the J gene lost 2 bases, with 9 bases spanning the gap. For the CDR3, the DNA is TGTGCCAGCAGCCAAGTCAGAGGGCCCTACGAGCAGTACTTC. Its protein product is CASSQVRGPYEQYF.

The chain carries TRBV4-3 and TRBJ1-2; the D gene is possibly TRBD1 (5 bases). Germline CDR1 reads LGHNA; CDR2 reads YSLEER. This CDR3 is built from 15 residues. V lost 1 base and J lost 4, with 13 bases in between. For the CDR3, the DNA is TGCGCCAGCAGCCAAGGACAGATTAACCTCTATGGCTACACCTTC. Translating it yields CASSQGQINLYGYTF.

The rearrangement uses TRBV7-3 and TRBJ2-3; TRBD2 agrees at 11 bases. From germline, CDR1 is SGHTA and CDR2 FQGTGA. Unmatched junction bases numbered 10, after V lost 5 bases and J lost 6 bases. CDR3 length equals 16 residues. The CDR3 DNA sequence: TGTGCCAGCAGCCCCTATCCTAGCGGGAGGTTGGATACGCAGTATTTT. This sequence encodes CASSPYPSGRLDTQYF.

This rearrangement joins TRBV2 to TRBJ1-1, with TRBD1 matching 10 bases. Germline trimming cut 7 bases from V and 0 bases from J; bases unmatched to any gene: 5. Germline CDR1 and CDR2: SNHLY and FYNNEI. The CDR3 spans 15 residues. CDR3 coding DNA: TGTGCCAGCACCGCGGACAGGGGGATGAACACTGAAGCTTTCTTT. This translates into CASTADRGMNTEAFF. The full variable domain, in which reference TRBV2 and TRBJ1-1 provide the parts outside the CDR3, is EPEVTQTPSHQVTQMGQEVILRCVPISNHLYFYWYRQILGQKVEFLVSFYNNEISEKSEIFDDQFSVERPDGSNFTLKIRSTKLEDSAMYFCASTADRGMNTEAFFGQGTRLTVV.

V is TRBV5-5 and J is TRBJ2-5; 8 bases align to TRBD1. CDR1 and CDR2 (germline): SGHKS, YYEKEE (reference sequence). CDR3 length equals 14 residues. V dropped 3 bases and J dropped 3; count of bases not matched to a gene: 4. For the CDR3, the DNA is TGTGCCAGCAGCTGGACAGGGCGGGAAGAGACCCAGTACTTC. Translation gives CASSWTGREETQYF. The variable domain in full, completed from reference TRBV5-5 and TRBJ2-5, reads DAGVTQSPTHLIKTRGQQVTLRCSPISGHKSVSWYQQVLGQGPQFIFQYYEKEERGRGNFPDRFSARQFPNYSSELNVNALLLGDSALYLCASSWTGREETQYFGPGTRLLVL.

This chain joins TRBV13 and TRBJ2-2, with 9 bases fitting TRBD1. After removal of 4 bases from V and 2 bases from J, the junction contained 2 bases not matched to a gene. Germline assignment: CDR1 PRHDT and CDR2 FYEKMQ (reference sequence). The CDR3 consists of 15 residues. CDR3 bases: TGTGCCAGCAGCTCAACAGGGGGCAACACCGGGGAGCTGTTTTTT. Encoded protein: CASSSTGGNTGELFF.

This chain links TRBV2 with TRBJ1-2; weak D call: TRBD1 (6 bases). CDR1 and CDR2 from the germline V gene are SNHLY and FYNNEI. This CDR3 comprises 13 residues. V was clipped by 5 bases and J by 4 bases, with 11 bases between them. CDR3 in DNA: TGTGCCAGCAGTCGGACAGCCACCTATGGCTACACCTTC. Protein: CASSRTATYGYTF.

The CDR3 coding sequence is TGTGCCAGCAGCTTAACAGGGAAAGGGACTGAAGCTTTCTTT. Translating it yields CASSLTGKGTEAFF. This rearrangement joins TRBV11-2 to TRBJ1-1; maybe TRBD1 (6 bases). CDR1 is SGHAT and CDR2 is FQNNGV in the germline V gene. Trimming left V 2 bases short and J 5 bases short, with 12 bases between. This CDR3 has 14 amino acids.

The V and J genes are TRBV18 and TRBJ2-7, with D hard to call. This CDR3 has 14 amino acids. With 1 base removed from V and 0 bases from J, the gap between germline ends came to 7 bases. Germline CDR1 reads KGHSH; CDR2 reads LQKENI. CDR3 coding DNA: TGTGCCAGCTCACCACAAGCGAGCTCCTACGAGCAGTACTTC. Residues: CASSPQASSYEQYF.

The rearrangement uses TRBV10-3 and TRBJ2-3; 10 bases match TRBD2. The germline gives CDR1 ENHRY, CDR2 SYGVKD. V shed 8 bases and J 0 bases; nucleotides not matched to a gene: 2. The CDR3 loop spans 14 amino acids. CDR3 loop: CAIGLAESTDTQYF. For the CDR3, the DNA is TGTGCCATCGGACTAGCGGAGAGCACAGATACGCAGTATTTT.

V and J are TRBV18 and TRBJ2-2; the D gene is possibly TRBD1 (7 bases). The V gene's germline CDR1 is KGHSH and CDR2 LQKENI. The CDR3 has 16 residues. V lost 2 bases, J lost 3 bases, and 13 bases lay in between. The CDR3 nucleotides read TGTGCCAGCTCACCAAGAGGAGGGGGCGACACCGGGGAGCTGTTTTTT. As protein: CASSPRGGGDTGELFF.

The V gene is TRBV2, the J gene TRBJ1-4; weak D call: TRBD1 (6 bases). Trimming shortened V by 4 bases and J by 8 bases, and 11 bases separated the two germline ends. Germline CDR1 is SNHLY and CDR2 is FYNNEI. The CDR3 extends over 13 amino acids. The CDR3 DNA follows: TGTGCCAGCAGTGGAGGGGGAGGAGAAAAACTGTTTTTT. It is translated as CASSGGGGEKLFF.

The chain carries TRBV27 and TRBJ2-7; 9 nucleotides align to TRBD2. V lost 3 bases, J lost 9 bases, and 15 bases stayed unmatched. The CDR3 length is 16 residues. The germline V gene encodes CDR1 MNHEY and CDR2 SMNVEV (reference sequence). CDR3 amino acids: CASSFLRAGGPLGQYF. CDR3 nucleotide sequence: TGTGCCAGCAGTTTCCTAAGGGCGGGAGGGCCCCTGGGGCAGTACTTC.

The V and J genes are TRBV5-1 and TRBJ2-5, with unresolved D. Trimming shortened V by 0 bases and J by 5 bases, and 14 bases separated the two germline ends. There are 15 residues in the CDR3. The V gene's germline CDR1 is SGHRS and CDR2 YFSETQ. Here the CDR3 DNA reads TGCGCCAGCAGCTTGGGAGCAGGAACAGAGGAGACCCAGTACTTC. It encodes CASSLGAGTEETQYF. Full variable domain (rest looked up from reference TRBV5-1 and TRBJ2-5): KAGVTQTPRYLIKTRGQQVTLSCSPISGHRSVSWYQQTPGQGLQFLFEYFSETQRNKGNFPGRFSGRQFSNSRSEMNVSTLELGDSALYLCASSLGAGTEETQYFGPGTRLLVL.

The rearrangement links TRBV21-1 to TRBJ1-1; TRBD1, the D gene given by the table, was not confirmed from the DNA. TRBV21-1 is recorded as a pseudogene. The CDR3 loop spans 15 amino acids. The CDR3 here is CASSKGRGCRTEAFF. DNA of the CDR3: TGTGCCAGCAGCAAAGGTAGGGGATGCCGTACTGAAGCTTTCTTT.

The chain uses TRBV30 and TRBJ2-1; D might be TRBD1 (5 bases). V was shortened by 1 base and J by 4 bases, with 23 bases between the two germline ends. CDR1 and CDR2 (germline): GTSNPN, SVGIG (reference sequence). This CDR3 region has 18 residues. This CDR3 is CAWSDYLRTKSRYNEQFF. CDR3 in DNA: TGTGCCTGGAGTGACTATCTTCGGACAAAAAGCAGGTACAATGAGCAGTTCTTC.

The genes are TRBV2 and TRBJ2-1; 7 bases align to TRBD2. J was trimmed by 5 bases and V by 8 bases; bases with no gene match: 9. CDR3 length: 14 amino acids. From germline, CDR1 is SNHLY and CDR2 FYNNEI. CDR3 residues: CASSRWGGDNEQFF. CDR3 DNA sequence: TGTGCCAGCTCCAGGTGGGGGGGAGACAATGAGCAGTTCTTC.

The rearrangement uses TRBV28 and TRBJ2-7; weak D call: TRBD2 (5 bases). This CDR3 region has 13 residues. Trimming cost V 1 base and J 4 bases, with 8 bases left between them. Germline values: CDR1 MDHEN, CDR2 SYDVKM. The CDR3 nucleotides are TGTGCCAGCAGTTTATTTCCGGGGTACGAGCAGTACTTC. This gives the protein CASSLFPGYEQYF.

This chain uses TRBV6-6 with TRBJ1-4; the D is unclear. The CDR3 consists of 14 residues. The V gene's germline CDR1 is MNHNY and CDR2 SVGAGI (reference sequence). The ends were cut back, 2 bases at V and 10 bases at J, with 14 bases in the middle. DNA for the CDR3: TGTGCCAGCAGTTACGGACCTGCCGAGGGAAAACTGTTTTTT. Translation gives CASSYGPAEGKLFF.

This chain links TRBV18 with TRBJ1-4, with unresolved D. Germline V gives CDR1 KGHSH, CDR2 LQKENI. The V end was cut by 1 base, the J end by 8 bases, with 11 bases between. The CDR3 consists of 14 residues. CDR3: CASSPRAVGEKLFF. Written as DNA, the CDR3 is TGTGCCAGCTCACCACGGGCCGTGGGGGAAAAACTGTTTTTT. Combining the CDR3 with reference TRBV18 and TRBJ1-4 gives the whole variable domain NAGVMQNPRHLVRRRGQEARLRCSPMKGHSHVYWYRQLPEEGLKFMVYLQKENIIDESGMPKERFSAEFPKEGPSILRIQQVVRGDSAAYFCASSPRAVGEKLFFGSGTQLSVL.

CDR3 bases: TGTGCCAGCTCACCACCGGACCGCTCATATGTTAGATCCAACACTGAAGCTTTCTTT. It codes for CASSPPDRSYVRSNTEAFF. The V and J genes are TRBV18 and TRBJ1-1; D is uncertain. The CDR3 contains 19 residues. Looked up from germline, CDR1 is KGHSH and CDR2 is LQKENI. Deletions cut 0 bases from V and 2 bases from J, with 22 bases between.

This chain uses TRBV4-1 with TRBJ1-6, with a possible D match to TRBD1 (5 bases). Trimming took 4 bases from V and 9 from J, leaving 19 bases between them. Germline-derived CDR1 and CDR2 are MGHRA and YSYEKL. CDR3 length: 16 residues. The CDR3 spells CASSRGGREIGSPLHF. CDR3 coding DNA: TGCGCCAGCAGCCGCGGCGGCAGGGAGATCGGTTCACCCCTCCACTTT.

This clone was observed a single time. Other DNA sequences in the sample encode the same CDR3. This chain joins TRBV7-2 and TRBJ2-3; TRBD2 matches at 8 bases. The V gene's germline CDR1 is SGHTA and CDR2 FQGNSA. The CDR3 consists of 14 residues. V shed 6 bases, J shed 4 bases, and the junction held 6 bases outside the gene matches. The CDR3 sequence: CASSLSGVADTQYF. The CDR3 coding sequence is TGTGCCAGCAGTCTTAGCGGGGTAGCAGATACGCAGTATTTT.

The V gene is TRBV29-1, the J gene TRBJ1-2; the D is unclear. The CDR3 has 13 amino acids. The germline V gene encodes CDR1 SQVTM and CDR2 ANQGSEA. Between the trimmed V and J ends, which lost 4 bases and 5 bases, there was a span of 14 bases. CDR3 in amino acids: CSVVRSETYGYTF. The DNA for the CDR3 is TGCAGCGTTGTACGTTCGGAAACGTATGGCTACACCTTC. Looking up the rest from reference TRBV29-1 and TRBJ1-2 gives the full variable domain: SAVISQKPSRDICQRGTSLTIQCQVDSQVTMMFWYRQQPGQSLTLIATANQGSEATYESGFVIDKFPISRPNLTFSTLTVSNMSPEDSSIYLCSVVRSETYGYTFGSGTRLTVV.